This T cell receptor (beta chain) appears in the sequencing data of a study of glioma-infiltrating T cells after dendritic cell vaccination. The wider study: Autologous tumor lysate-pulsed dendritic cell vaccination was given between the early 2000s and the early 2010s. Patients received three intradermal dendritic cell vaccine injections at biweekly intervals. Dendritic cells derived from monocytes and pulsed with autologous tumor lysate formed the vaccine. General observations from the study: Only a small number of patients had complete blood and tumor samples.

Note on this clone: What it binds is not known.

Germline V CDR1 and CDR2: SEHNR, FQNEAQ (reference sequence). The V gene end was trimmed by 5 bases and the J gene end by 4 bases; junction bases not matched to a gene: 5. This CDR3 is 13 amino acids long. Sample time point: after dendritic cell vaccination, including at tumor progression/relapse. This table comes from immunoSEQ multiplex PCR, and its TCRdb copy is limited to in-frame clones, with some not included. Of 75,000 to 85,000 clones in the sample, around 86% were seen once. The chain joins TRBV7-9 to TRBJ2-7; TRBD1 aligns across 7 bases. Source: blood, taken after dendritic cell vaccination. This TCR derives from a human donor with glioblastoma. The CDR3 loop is CASSPGTVYEQYF. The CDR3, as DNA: TGTGCCAGCAGCCCCGGGACAGTGTACGAGCAGTACTTC.